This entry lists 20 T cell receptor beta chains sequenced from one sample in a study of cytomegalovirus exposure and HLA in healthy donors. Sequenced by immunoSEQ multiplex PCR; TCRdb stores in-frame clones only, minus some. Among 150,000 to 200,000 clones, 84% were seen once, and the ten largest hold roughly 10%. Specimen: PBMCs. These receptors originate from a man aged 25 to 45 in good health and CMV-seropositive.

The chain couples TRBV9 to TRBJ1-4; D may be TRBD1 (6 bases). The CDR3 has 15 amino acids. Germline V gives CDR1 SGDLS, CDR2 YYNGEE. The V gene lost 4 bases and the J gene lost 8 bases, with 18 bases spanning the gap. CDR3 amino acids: CASSPHGQPREKLFF. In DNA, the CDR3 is TGTGCCAGCAGCCCACACGGACAGCCCCGAGAAAAACTGTTTTTT.

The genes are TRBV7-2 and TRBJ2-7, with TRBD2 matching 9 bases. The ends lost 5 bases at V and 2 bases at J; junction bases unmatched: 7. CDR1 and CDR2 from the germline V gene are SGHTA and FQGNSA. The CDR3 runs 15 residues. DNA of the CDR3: TGTGCCAGCAGCATATGGACTAGCGCGACCTACGAGCAGTACTTC. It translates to CASSIWTSATYEQYF.

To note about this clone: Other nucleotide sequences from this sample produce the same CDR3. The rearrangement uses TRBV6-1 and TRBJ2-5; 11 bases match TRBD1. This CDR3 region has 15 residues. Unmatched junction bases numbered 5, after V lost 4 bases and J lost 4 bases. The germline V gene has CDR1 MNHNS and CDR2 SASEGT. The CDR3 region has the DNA TGTGCCAGCAGTGCCGGACAGGGGGCAGGAGAGACCCAGTACTTC. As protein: CASSAGQGAGETQYF.

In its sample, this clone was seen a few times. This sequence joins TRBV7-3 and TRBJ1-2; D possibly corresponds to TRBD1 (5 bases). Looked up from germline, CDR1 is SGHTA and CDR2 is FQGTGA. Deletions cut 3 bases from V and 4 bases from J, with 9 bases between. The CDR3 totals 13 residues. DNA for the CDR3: TGTGCCAGCAGCTTTGGGGCGTCCTATGGCTACACCTTC. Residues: CASSFGASYGYTF.

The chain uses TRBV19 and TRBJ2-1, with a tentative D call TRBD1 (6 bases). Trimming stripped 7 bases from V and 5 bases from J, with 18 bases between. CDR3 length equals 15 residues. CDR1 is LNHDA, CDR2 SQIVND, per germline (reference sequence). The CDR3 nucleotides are TGTGCCAGTACCACCTCCCAGGGGTTGGACAATGAGCAGTTCTTC. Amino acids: CASTTSQGLDNEQFF.

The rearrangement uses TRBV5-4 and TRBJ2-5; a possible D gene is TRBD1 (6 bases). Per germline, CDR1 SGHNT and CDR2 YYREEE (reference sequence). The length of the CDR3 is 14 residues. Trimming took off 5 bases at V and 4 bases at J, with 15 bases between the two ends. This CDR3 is CASRPLGAGETQYF. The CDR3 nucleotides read TGTGCCAGCAGGCCCCTGGGGGCCGGAGAGACCCAGTACTTC.

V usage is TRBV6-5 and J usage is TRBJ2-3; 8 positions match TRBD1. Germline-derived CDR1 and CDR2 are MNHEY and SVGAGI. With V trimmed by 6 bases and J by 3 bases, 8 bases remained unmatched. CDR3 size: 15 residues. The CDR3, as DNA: TGTGCCAGCAGGCAGGGGGCTCAGAGGACAGATACGCAGTATTTT. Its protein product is CASRQGAQRTDTQYF.

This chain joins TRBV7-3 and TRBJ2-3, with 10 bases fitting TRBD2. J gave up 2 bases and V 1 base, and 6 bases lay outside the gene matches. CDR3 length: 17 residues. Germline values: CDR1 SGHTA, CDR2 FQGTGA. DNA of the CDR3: TGTGCCAGCAGCTTAATGGGTAGCGGGGGGCTCACAGATACGCAGTATTTT. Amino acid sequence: CASSLMGSGGLTDTQYF.

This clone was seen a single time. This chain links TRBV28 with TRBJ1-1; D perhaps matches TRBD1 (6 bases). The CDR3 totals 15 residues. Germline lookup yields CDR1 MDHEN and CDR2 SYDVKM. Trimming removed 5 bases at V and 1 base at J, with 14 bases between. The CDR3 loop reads CASSLYGTPNTEAFF. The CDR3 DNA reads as TGTGCCAGCAGTCTCTACGGGACACCGAACACTGAAGCTTTCTTT.

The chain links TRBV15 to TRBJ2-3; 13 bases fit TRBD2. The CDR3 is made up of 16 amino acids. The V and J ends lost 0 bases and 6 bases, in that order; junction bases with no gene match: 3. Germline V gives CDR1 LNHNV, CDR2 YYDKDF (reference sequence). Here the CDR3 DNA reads TGTGCCACCAGCAGAGATGGACTAGCGGGGGCGGATACGCAGTATTTT. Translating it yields CATSRDGLAGADTQYF.

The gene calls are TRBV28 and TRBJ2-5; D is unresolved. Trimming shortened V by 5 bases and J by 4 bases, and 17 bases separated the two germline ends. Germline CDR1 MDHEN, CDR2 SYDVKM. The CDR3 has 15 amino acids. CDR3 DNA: TGTGCCAGCAGTCCCCTCCCCTCCGGCGGAGAGACCCAGTACTTC. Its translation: CASSPLPSGGETQYF.

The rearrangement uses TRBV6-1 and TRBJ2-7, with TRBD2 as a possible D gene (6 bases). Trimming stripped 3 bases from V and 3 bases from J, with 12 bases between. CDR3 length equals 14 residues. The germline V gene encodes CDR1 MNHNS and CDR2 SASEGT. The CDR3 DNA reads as TGTGCCAGCAGTGAGGCGACTAGACACTACGAGCAGTACTTC. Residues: CASSEATRHYEQYF.

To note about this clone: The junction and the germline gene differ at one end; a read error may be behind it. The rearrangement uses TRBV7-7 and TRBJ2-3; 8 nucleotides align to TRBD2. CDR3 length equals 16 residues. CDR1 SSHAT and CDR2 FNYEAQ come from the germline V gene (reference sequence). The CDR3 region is CASSLGMGLGTDTQYF. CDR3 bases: TGTGCTAGCAGCTTAGGAATGGGACTAGGCACAGATACGCAGTATTTT.

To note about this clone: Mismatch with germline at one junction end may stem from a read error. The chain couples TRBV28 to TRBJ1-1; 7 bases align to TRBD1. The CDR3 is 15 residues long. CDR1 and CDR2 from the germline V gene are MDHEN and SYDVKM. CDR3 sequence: CASSLSGTVNTEAFF. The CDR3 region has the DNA TGTGCCAGCAGCTTATCCGGGACAGTGAACACTGAAGCTTTCTTT.

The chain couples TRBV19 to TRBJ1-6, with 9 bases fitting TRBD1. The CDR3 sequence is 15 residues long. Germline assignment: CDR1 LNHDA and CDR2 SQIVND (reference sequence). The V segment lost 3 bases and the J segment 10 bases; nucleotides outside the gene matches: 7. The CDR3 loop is CASSISRTGASPLHF. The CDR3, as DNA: TGTGCCAGTAGTATCTCGAGGACAGGGGCCTCACCCCTCCACTTT.

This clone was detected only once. CDR3 sequence (DNA): TGTGCCAGCAGCTTAGGCGACAGGGTTACCTACGAGCAGTACTTC. It is translated as CASSLGDRVTYEQYF. V is TRBV11-2 and J is TRBJ2-7; the match to TRBD1 covers 7 bases. After removal of 1 base from V and 2 bases from J, the junction contained 5 bases not matched to a gene. The CDR3 length is 15 residues. CDR1 and CDR2 (germline): SGHAT, FQNNGV.

DNA for the CDR3: TGCGCCAGCAGCCCCGCCGGGACAGGGTCGAAGACCCAGTACTTC. It codes for CASSPAGTGSKTQYF. This sequence joins TRBV5-1 and TRBJ2-5; the match to TRBD1 covers 9 bases. Germline V CDR1 and CDR2: SGHRS, YFSETQ. This CDR3 contains 15 residues. J gave up 6 bases and V 4 bases, and 10 bases lay outside the gene matches.

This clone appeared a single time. CDR3 protein: CASSPTGNNQPQHF. CDR3 bases: TGTGCCAGCTCACCGACAGGGAACAATCAGCCCCAGCATTTT. The chain recombines TRBV18 with TRBJ1-5; the match to TRBD1 covers 7 bases. The J segment lost 3 bases and the V segment lost 3 bases, leaving 2 bases of the junction unmatched. CDR1 and CDR2 from the germline V gene are KGHSH and LQKENI. The CDR3 is made up of 14 amino acids.

This CDR3 reads CASGGFPANYGYTF. The CDR3 DNA is TGTGCCAGCGGGGGGTTCCCCGCTAACTATGGCTACACCTTC. The chain links TRBV9 to TRBJ1-2, with D maybe TRBD1 (5 bases). Between the trimmed V and J ends, which lost 7 bases and 0 bases, there was a span of 13 bases. This CDR3 has 14 amino acids. CDR1 SGDLS and CDR2 YYNGEE come from the germline V gene.

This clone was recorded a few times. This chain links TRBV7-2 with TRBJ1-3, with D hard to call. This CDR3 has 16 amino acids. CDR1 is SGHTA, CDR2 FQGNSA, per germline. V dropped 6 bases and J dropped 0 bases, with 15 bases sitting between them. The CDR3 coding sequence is TGTGCCAGCAGTCCCGTATCAGTCGCCTCTGGAAACACCATATATTTT. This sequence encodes CASSPVSVASGNTIYF.